This T cell receptor beta chain comes out of a study of blood T cell repertoires in COVID-19. Whole-study context: Recovered status applied to Cohort 3 donors who had two consecutive negative PCRs. It also applied to those with clearance or with symptom resolution. COVID-19 samples from acute and convalescent phases originated in the United States, Italy and Spain.

Assay: immunoSEQ multiplex PCR; the TCRdb copy retains only in-frame clones and omits some. Among hundreds of thousands of clones listed, more than 75% were seen once. The cohort comprised adults aged 18 to 89 years residing in some 24 US areas. Grouping used clinical history reported by participants in a survey and questionnaire. The germline V gene encodes CDR1 KGHDR and CDR2 SFDVKD. The CDR3 covers 15 residues. The germline V and J ends were trimmed by 0 bases and 3 bases, with 11 bases remaining between them. Sequences were obtained from PBMCs or T cells enriched from blood (not recorded which). This TCR was sampled from an older woman in a cohort exposed to, infected with or recovered from COVID-19 (not recorded which). The chain has TRBV24-1 and TRBJ2-7, with a possible D match to TRBD1 (5 bases). CDR3 nucleotide sequence: TGTGCCACCAGTGATTTGAAGTCGCAGGGCTACGAGCAGTACTTC. It specifies CATSDLKSQGYEQYF.